Listed below are T cell receptor beta chains from one sample, sequenced in a study of shared clonotypes between healthy human individuals. Some clones are missing from TCRdb's copy, which holds only in-frame ones; the method was immunoSEQ multiplex PCR. This sample yields some 800,000 clones, of which more than 85% are seen a single time; less than 25% belongs to the top ten. The sample comprised naive CD8+ T cells sorted from blood. These TCRs come from a man aged 30-40 years in good health. CDR3s include the opening cysteine and the closing phenylalanine or tryptophan. The D gene is left open where the match is weak. Expanded clones get a size class; other rows say once, few or many, or leave the size out.

TRBJ2-7 TRBV15 TRBD1 . CATSRDPDRGRPYEQYF TGTGCCACCAGCAGAGATCCGGACAGGGGGCGACCCTACGAGCAGTACTTC
TRBJ2-1 TRBV5-1 . . CASSFGPRESVNEQFF TGCGCCAGCAGCTTCGGTCCCCGGGAGTCGGTTAATGAGCAGTTCTTC
TRBJ2-1 TRBV7-9 TRBD2 . CASSLLLAGVGNEQFF TGTGCCAGCAGCTTGCTACTAGCGGGAGTGGGCAATGAGCAGTTCTTC
TRBJ1-5 TRBV7-8 TRBD1 . CASSARQGSSNQPQHF TGTGCCAGCAGCGCTCGACAGGGAAGTAGCAATCAGCCCCAGCATTTT
TRBJ2-4 TRBV11-2 TRBD2 . CASSYREGTLVIQYF TGTGCCAGCAGCTACCGGGAGGGCACCCTAGTCATTCAGTACTTC
TRBJ1-1 TRBV5-4 . . CASSPGRATEAFF TGTGCCAGCAGCCCGGGAAGAGCCACTGAAGCTTTCTTT
TRBJ2-7 TRBV28 . . CAVQQVSYEQYF TGTGCCGTCCAACAGGTTTCCTACGAGCAGTACTTC
TRBJ2-1 TRBV7-9 TRBD1 . CASRPQGARYNEQFF TGTGCCAGCAGGCCTCAGGGGGCGCGGTACAATGAGCAGTTCTTC
TRBJ1-1 TRBV9 . . CASSVDPQLNTEAFF TGTGCCAGCAGCGTAGATCCACAATTGAACACTGAAGCTTTCTTT
TRBJ2-7 TRBV7-9 TRBD1 . CASSLAGQGILSYEQYF TGTGCCAGCAGCTTAGCCGGACAGGGGATCCTCTCCTACGAGCAGTACTTC
TRBJ2-7 TRBV27 TRBD1 . CASSPRDRGSGEQYF TGTGCCAGCAGTCCCCGGGACAGGGGATCGGGCGAGCAGTACTTC
TRBJ2-3 TRBV29-1 . . CSVLVGGQGTQYF TGCAGCGTCCTGGTCGGGGGGCAGGGTACGCAGTATTTT
TRBJ2-7 TRBV7-9 TRBD1 . CASSLGQGVNHEQYF TGTGCCAGCAGCTTAGGACAGGGGGTCAATCACGAGCAGTACTTC
TRBJ2-2 TRBV7-2 TRBD2 once CASSFTSGRPTGELFF TGTGCCAGCAGCTTTACTAGCGGGAGACCGACCGGGGAGCTGTTTTTT
TRBJ2-3 TRBV7-9 TRBD2 . CASSPGLAASTDTQYF TGTGCCAGCAGCCCGGGACTAGCGGCAAGCACAGATACGCAGTATTTT
TRBJ2-7 TRBV4-1 . . CASSQGQGTSYEQYF TGCGCCAGCAGCCAAGGGCAGGGGACCTCCTACGAGCAGTACTTC
TRBJ2-1 TRBV7-9 . . CASSLDSSNEQFF TGTGCCAGCAGCTTAGATAGCAGCAATGAGCAGTTCTTC
TRBJ1-5 TRBV27 . . CASSLSVAEGQPQHF TGTGCCAGCAGTTTATCGGTCGCAGAGGGACAGCCCCAGCATTTT
TRBJ2-4 TRBV4-3 . . CASSQDRGWNIQYF TGCGCCAGCAGCCAAGATCGAGGGTGGAACATTCAGTACTTC
TRBJ2-7 TRBV28 TRBD1 . CASAGTGWDEQYF TGTGCCAGCGCCGGGACAGGGTGGGACGAGCAGTACTTC
TRBJ1-2 TRBV7-9 . . CASSLDAAGLNGYTF TGTGCCAGCAGCTTAGATGCCGCCGGGTTAAATGGCTACACCTTC
TRBJ2-2 TRBV5-1 . . CASSGYTGELFF TGCGCCAGCTCCGGTTACACCGGGGAGCTGTTTTTT
TRBJ2-1 TRBV7-6 TRBD2 . CASSFNTGTNNEQFF TGTGCCAGCAGCTTTAATACGGGGACTAACAATGAGCAGTTCTTC
TRBJ1-3 TRBV5-4 . once CASSLGSTKGNTIYF TGTGCCAGCAGCTTGGGCTCTACCAAGGGAAACACCATATATTTT
TRBJ2-7 TRBV7-6 . . CASSLGVGFTSEQYF TGTGCCAGCAGCTTAGGAGTGGGTTTTACGTCCGAGCAGTACTTC
TRBJ2-1 TRBV27 . . CASSYLGVDNEQFF TGTGCCAGCAGTTACTTGGGGGTGGACAATGAGCAGTTCTTC
TRBJ2-7 TRBV25-1 TRBD1 . CASTPGDRSSYEQYF TGTGCCAGCACCCCAGGGGACAGGAGCTCCTACGAGCAGTACTTC
TRBJ2-2 TRBV27 TRBD1 . CASRQGAIGELFF TGTGCCAGCAGGCAGGGGGCAATCGGGGAGCTGTTTTTT
TRBJ2-3 TRBV5-1 TRBD2 . CASSLVPSGYSTDTQYF TGCGCCAGCAGCTTGGTCCCTAGCGGGTATAGCACAGATACGCAGTATTTT
TRBJ2-7 TRBV28 TRBD1 . CASSLDRGENEQYF TGTGCCAGCAGCCTAGACAGGGGTGAAAACGAGCAGTACTTC
TRBJ2-1 TRBV19 . . CASSIVLSSYNEQFF TGTGCCAGTAGTATTGTCCTCAGCTCCTACAATGAGCAGTTCTTC
TRBJ2-7 TRBV28 . . CASSFPGEQYF TGTGCCAGCAGTTTTCCGGGAGAGCAGTACTTC
TRBJ2-7 TRBV27 TRBD2 . CASSETQVRLAGREQYF TGTGCCAGCAGTGAGACCCAGGTGCGGCTAGCGGGGCGCGAGCAGTACTTC
TRBJ2-4 TRBV7-9 . . CASSPEALRAKNIQYF TGTGCCAGCAGCCCGGAGGCCCTGAGAGCCAAAAACATTCAGTACTTC
TRBJ2-7 TRBV9 . . CASGSPEQYF TGTGCCAGCGGATCCCCCGAGCAGTACTTC
TRBJ2-1 TRBV2 TRBD1 . CASTYRHGTVYNEQFF TGTGCCAGCACCTACCGTCATGGGACAGTATACAATGAGCAGTTCTTC
TRBJ2-2 TRBV12-1 . . CASSFRAGEDSGELFF TGTGCCAGCAGCTTTCGGGCGGGAGAAGATTCCGGGGAGCTGTTTTTT
TRBJ1-5 TRBV6-1 . few CASSEAGSNQPQHF TGTGCCAGCAGTGAGGCAGGTAGCAATCAGCCCCAGCATTTT
TRBJ2-1 TRBV4-2 TRBD1 . CASSQERQGDNEQFF TGTGCCAGCAGCCAAGAGCGACAGGGGGACAATGAGCAGTTCTTC
TRBJ2-1 TRBV11-3 . . CASSPLGGTYNEQFF TGTGCCAGCAGCCCCTTGGGGGGAACCTACAATGAGCAGTTCTTC
TRBJ1-5 TRBV6-1 . . CASRALSRPQHF TGTGCCAGCAGAGCTCTATCGCGGCCCCAGCATTTT
TRBJ2-7 TRBV7-6 TRBD1 . CASSPRLGQGLYEQYF TGTGCCAGCAGCCCCCGTTTGGGACAGGGTCTCTACGAGCAGTACTTC
TRBJ2-7 TRBV5-5 . . CASSIYPYPRGIEEQYF TGTGCCAGCAGCATCTATCCCTACCCTAGGGGTATCGAGGAGCAGTACTTC
TRBJ2-7 TRBV29-1 TRBD1 . CSVRSRDSLSYEQYF TGCAGCGTTAGGTCCCGGGACAGCTTATCCTACGAGCAGTACTTC
TRBJ2-1 TRBV29-1 TRBD2 . CSVEGSGSSYNEQFF TGCAGCGTTGAAGGTAGCGGGAGTTCCTACAATGAGCAGTTCTTC
TRBJ2-1 TRBV18 . . CASSPWGDNYNEQFF TGTGCCAGCTCACCTTGGGGAGACAACTACAATGAGCAGTTCTTC
TRBJ1-4 TRBV7-9 . . CASSLDADRTGEKLFF TGTGCCAGCAGCTTAGACGCTGACAGGACCGGTGAAAAACTGTTTTTT
TRBJ2-1 TRBV27 . . CASSLVWQSNEQFF TGTGCCAGCAGTTTAGTGTGGCAGTCCAATGAGCAGTTCTTC
TRBJ2-7 TRBV7-9 TRBD1 . CASSSTGGTVDEQYF TGTGCCAGCAGCTCAACAGGGGGGACGGTCGACGAGCAGTACTTC
TRBJ2-7 TRBV27 . . CASSSPGGYEQYF TGTGCCAGCAGTTCACCCGGGGGCTACGAGCAGTACTTC
TRBJ2-1 TRBV27 . . CASLASPNEQFF TGTGCCAGCCTAGCTTCCCCCAATGAGCAGTTCTTC
TRBJ2-7 TRBV2 TRBD2 . CATRGGEQYF TGTGCCACCCGGGGGGGCGAGCAGTACTTC
TRBJ2-4 TRBV28 TRBD1 . CASSSTNQGAAKNIQYF TGTGCCAGCAGTTCAACAAATCAGGGGGCGGCCAAAAACATTCAGTACTTC